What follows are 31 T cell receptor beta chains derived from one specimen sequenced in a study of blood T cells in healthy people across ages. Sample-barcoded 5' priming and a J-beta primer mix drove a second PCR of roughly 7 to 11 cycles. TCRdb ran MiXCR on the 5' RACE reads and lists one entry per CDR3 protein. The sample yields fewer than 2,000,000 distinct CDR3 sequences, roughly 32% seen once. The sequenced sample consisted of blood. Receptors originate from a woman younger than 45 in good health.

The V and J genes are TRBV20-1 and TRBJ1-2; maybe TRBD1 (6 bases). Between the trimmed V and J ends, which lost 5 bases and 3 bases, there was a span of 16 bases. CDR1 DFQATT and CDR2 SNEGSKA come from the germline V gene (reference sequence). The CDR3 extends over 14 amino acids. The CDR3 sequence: CSAARGGRDYGYTF. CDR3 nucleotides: TGCAGTGCTGCCCGTGGGGGGCGGGACTATGGCTACACCTTC.

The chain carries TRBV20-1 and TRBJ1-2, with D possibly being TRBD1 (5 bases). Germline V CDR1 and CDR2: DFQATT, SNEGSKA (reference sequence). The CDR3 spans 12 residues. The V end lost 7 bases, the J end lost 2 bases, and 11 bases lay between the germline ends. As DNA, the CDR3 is TGCAGTGGATACAGGTTGAACTATGGCTACACCTTC. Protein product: CSGYRLNYGYTF.

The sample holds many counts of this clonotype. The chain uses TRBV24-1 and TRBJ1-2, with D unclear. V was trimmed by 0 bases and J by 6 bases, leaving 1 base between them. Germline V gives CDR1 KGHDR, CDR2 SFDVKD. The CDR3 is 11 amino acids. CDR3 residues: CATSDLDGYTF. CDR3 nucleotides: TGTGCCACCAGTGATTTGGATGGCTACACCTTC.

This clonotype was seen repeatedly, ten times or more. The CDR3 spells CASSYSPRGPETQYF. The CDR3 region has the DNA TGTGCCAGCAGTTACTCGCCCAGGGGGCCAGAGACCCAGTACTTC. This chain connects TRBV6-2 or TRBV6-3 to TRBJ2-5; 8 bases are shared with TRBD1. The germline V gene encodes CDR1 MNHEY and CDR2 SVGEGT. V lost 0 bases to trimming and J lost 4 bases; unmatched junction nucleotides: 4. This CDR3 comprises 15 residues.

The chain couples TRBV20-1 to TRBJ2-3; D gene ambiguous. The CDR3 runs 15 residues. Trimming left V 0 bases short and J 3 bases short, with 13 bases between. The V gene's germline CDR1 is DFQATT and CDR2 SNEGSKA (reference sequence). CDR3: CSARDPRWATDTQYF. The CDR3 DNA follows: TGCAGTGCTAGAGATCCCCGGTGGGCTACAGATACGCAGTATTTT.

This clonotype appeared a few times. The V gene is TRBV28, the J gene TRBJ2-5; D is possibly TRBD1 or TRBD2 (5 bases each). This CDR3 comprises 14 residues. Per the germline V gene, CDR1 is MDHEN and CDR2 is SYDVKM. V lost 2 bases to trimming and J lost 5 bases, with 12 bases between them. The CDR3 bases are TGTGCCAGCAGTTTAGTCGGGACCCCGGAGACCCAGTACTTC. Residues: CASSLVGTPETQYF.

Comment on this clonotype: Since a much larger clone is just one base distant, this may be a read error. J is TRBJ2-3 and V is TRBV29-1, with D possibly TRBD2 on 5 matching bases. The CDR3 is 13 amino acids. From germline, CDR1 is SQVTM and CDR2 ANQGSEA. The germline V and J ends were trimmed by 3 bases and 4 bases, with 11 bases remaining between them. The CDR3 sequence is CSVDSGPPDTQYF. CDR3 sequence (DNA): TGCAGCGTTGACAGCGGCCCCCCAGATACGCAGTATTTT.

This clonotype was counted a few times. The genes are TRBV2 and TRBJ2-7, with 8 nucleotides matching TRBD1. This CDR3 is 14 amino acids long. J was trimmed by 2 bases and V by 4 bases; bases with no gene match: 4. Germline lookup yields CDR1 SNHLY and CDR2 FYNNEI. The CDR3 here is CASSGEQGAYEQYF. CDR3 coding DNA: TGTGCCAGCAGTGGCGAACAGGGGGCCTACGAGCAGTACTTC.

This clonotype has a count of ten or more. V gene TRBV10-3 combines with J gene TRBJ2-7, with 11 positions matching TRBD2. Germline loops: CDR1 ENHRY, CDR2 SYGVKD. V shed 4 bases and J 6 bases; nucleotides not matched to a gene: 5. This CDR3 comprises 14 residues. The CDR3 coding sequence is TGTGCCATCAGTGTAACTAGCGGGAGTAGCGAGCAGTACTTC. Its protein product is CAISVTSGSSEQYF.

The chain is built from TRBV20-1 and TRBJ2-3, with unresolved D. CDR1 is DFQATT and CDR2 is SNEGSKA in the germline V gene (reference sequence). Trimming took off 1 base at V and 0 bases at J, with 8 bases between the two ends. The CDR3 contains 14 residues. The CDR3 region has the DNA TGCAGTGCTAGAGTGGTCGGAAGCACAGATACGCAGTATTTT. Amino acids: CSARVVGSTDTQYF.

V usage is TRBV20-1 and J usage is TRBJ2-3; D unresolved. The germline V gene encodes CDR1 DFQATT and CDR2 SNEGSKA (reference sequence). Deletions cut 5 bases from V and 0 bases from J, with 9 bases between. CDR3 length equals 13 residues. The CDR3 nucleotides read TGCAGTGCTGCGACGACGAGCACAGATACGCAGTATTTT. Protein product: CSAATTSTDTQYF.

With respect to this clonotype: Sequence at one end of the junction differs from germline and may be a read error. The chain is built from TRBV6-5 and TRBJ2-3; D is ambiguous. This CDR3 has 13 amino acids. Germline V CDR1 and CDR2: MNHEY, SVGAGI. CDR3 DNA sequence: TGTACCAGCAGTCCCAATGGTGGAGATACGCAGTATTTT. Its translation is CTSSPNGGDTQYF.

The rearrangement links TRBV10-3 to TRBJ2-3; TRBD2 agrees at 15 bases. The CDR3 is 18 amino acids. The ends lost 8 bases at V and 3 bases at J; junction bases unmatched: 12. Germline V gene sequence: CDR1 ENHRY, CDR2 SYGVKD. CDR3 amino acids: CAIPKRTSGGAGTDTQYF. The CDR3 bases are TGTGCCATCCCAAAAAGGACTAGCGGGGGGGCCGGGACAGATACGCAGTATTTT.

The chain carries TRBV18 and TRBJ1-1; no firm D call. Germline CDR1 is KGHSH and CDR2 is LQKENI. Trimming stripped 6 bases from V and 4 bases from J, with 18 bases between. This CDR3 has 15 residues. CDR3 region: CASSAGPRGSTEAFF. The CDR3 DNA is TGTGCCAGCTCTGCCGGGCCTCGGGGTAGCACTGAAGCTTTCTTT.

The CDR3 loop reads CSAPEPESSGLRYEQYF. The CDR3 DNA sequence: TGCAGTGCTCCTGAACCCGAATCTAGCGGTCTTAGGTACGAGCAGTACTTC. The chain combines TRBV20-1 with TRBJ2-5, with TRBD2 matching over 7 bases. The DNA end is more similar to TRBJ2-7, so the J call may be wrong. The CDR3 is made up of 17 amino acids. In germline, CDR1 is DFQATT, CDR2 SNEGSKA (reference sequence).

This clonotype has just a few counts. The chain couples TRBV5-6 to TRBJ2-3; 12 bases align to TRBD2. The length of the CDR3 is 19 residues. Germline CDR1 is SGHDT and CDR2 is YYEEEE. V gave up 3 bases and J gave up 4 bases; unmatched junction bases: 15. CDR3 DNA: TGTGCCAGCAGCTCCCGTCTAGCGGGAGGGCCTGGGGGTCCAGATACGCAGTATTTT. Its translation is CASSSRLAGGPGGPDTQYF.

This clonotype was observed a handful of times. The CDR3 DNA follows: TGTGCCAGCAGTCGGGATCTAGCGGGGGGTTACAATGAGCAGTTCTTC. This codes for CASSRDLAGGYNEQFF. The rearrangement uses TRBV2 and TRBJ2-1, with 11 bases lining up with TRBD2. The length of the CDR3 is 16 residues. The V and J ends lost 5 bases and 4 bases, in that order; junction bases with no gene match: 7. The germline V gene has CDR1 SNHLY and CDR2 FYNNEI.

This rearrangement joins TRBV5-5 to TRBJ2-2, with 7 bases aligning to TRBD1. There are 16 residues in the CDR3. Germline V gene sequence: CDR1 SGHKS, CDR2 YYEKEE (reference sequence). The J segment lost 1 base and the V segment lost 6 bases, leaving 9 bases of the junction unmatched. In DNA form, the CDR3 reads TGTGCCAGCACCGGGACAGAGACCTTGAACACCGGGGAGCTGTTTTTT. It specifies CASTGTETLNTGELFF. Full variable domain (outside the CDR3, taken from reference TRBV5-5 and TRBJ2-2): DAGVTQSPTHLIKTRGQQVTLRCSPISGHKSVSWYQQVLGQGPQFIFQYYEKEERGRGNFPDRFSARQFPNYSSELNVNALLLGDSALYLCASTGTETLNTGELFFGEGSRLTVL.

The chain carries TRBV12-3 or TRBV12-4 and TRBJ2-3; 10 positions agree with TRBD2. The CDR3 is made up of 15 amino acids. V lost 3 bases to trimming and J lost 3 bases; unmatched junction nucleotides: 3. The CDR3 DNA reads TGTGCCAGCAGTTTCATGACTAGCGGGACAGATACGCAGTATTTT. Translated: CASSFMTSGTDTQYF.

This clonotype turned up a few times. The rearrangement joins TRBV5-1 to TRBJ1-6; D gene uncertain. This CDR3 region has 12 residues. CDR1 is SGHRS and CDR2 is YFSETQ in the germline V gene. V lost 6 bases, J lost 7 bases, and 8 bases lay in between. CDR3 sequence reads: CASTDRNSPLHF. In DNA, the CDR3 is TGCGCCAGCACCGATAGAAATTCACCCCTCCACTTT.

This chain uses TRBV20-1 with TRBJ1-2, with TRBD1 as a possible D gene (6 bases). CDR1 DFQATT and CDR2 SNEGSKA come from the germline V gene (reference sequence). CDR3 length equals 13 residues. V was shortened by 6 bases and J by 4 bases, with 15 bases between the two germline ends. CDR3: CSARDILSYGYTF. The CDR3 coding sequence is TGCAGTGCCAGGGACATCCTCTCCTATGGCTACACCTTC.

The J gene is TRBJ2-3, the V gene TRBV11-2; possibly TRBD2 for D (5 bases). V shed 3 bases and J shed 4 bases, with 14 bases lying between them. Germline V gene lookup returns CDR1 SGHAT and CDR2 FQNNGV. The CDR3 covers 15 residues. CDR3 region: CASSLVGVPPDTQYF. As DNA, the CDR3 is TGTGCCAGCAGCTTGGTGGGAGTTCCACCAGATACGCAGTATTTT.

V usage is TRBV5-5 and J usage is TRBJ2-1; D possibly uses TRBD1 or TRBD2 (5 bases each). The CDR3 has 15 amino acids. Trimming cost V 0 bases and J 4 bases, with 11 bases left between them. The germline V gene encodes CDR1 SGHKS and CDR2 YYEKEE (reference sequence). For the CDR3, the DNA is TGTGCCAGCAGCTTGGGCTGGGACGGATACAATGAGCAGTTCTTC. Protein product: CASSLGWDGYNEQFF. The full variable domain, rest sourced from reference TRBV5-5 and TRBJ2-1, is DAGVTQSPTHLIKTRGQQVTLRCSPISGHKSVSWYQQVLGQGPQFIFQYYEKEERGRGNFPDRFSARQFPNYSSELNVNALLLGDSALYLCASSLGWDGYNEQFFGPGTRLTVL.

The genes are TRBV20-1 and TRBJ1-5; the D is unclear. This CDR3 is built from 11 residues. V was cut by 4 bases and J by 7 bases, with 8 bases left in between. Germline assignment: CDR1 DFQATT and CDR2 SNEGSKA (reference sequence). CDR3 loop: CSAMGGQPQHF. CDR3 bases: TGCAGTGCTATGGGTGGGCAGCCCCAGCATTTT.

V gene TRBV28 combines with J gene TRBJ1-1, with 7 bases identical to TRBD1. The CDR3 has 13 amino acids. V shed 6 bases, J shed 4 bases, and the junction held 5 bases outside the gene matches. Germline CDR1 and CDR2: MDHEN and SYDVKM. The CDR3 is CASRPGGGTEAFF. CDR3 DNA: TGTGCCAGCAGGCCAGGGGGGGGCACTGAAGCTTTCTTT.

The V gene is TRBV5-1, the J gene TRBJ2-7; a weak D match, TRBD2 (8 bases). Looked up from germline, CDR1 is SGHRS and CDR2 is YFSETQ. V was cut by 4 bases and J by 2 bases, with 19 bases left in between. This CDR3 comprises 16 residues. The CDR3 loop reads CASSPGRGQTTYEQYF. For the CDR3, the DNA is TGCGCCAGCAGCCCCGGGAGGGGACAGACTACCTACGAGCAGTACTTC.

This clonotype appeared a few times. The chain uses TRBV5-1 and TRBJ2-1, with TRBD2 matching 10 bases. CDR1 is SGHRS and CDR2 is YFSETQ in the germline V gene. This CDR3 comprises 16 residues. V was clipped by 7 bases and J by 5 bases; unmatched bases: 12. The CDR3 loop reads CASQPGASGGHNEQFF. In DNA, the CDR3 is TGCGCCAGCCAACCGGGGGCTAGCGGGGGCCACAATGAGCAGTTCTTC.

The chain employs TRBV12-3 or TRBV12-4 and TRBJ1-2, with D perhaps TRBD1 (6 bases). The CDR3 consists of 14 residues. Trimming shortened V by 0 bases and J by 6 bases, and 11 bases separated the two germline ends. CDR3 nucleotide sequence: TGTGCCAGCAGTTTAGCCGACAGGAACCATGGCTACACCTTC. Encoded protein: CASSLADRNHGYTF.

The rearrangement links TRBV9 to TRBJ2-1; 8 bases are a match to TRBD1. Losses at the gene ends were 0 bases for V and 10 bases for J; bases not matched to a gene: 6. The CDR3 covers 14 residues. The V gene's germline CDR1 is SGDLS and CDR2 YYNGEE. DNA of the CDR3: TGTGCCAGCAGCGTAGGGCAGGGGGCAGGAGAGCAGTTCTTC. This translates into CASSVGQGAGEQFF.

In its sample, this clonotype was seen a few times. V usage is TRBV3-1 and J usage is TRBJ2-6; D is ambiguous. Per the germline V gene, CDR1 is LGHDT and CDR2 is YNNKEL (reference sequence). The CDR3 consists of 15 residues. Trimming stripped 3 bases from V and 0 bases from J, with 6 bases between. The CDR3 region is CASSQPYSGANVLTF. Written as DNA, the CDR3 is TGTGCCAGCAGCCAGCCCTACTCTGGGGCCAACGTCCTGACTTTC. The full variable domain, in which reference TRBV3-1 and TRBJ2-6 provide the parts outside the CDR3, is DTAVSQTPKYLVTQMGNDKSIKCEQNLGHDTMYWYKQDSKKFLKIMFSYNNKELIINETVPNRFSPKSPDKAHLNLHINSLELGDSAVYFCASSQPYSGANVLTFGAGSRLTVL.

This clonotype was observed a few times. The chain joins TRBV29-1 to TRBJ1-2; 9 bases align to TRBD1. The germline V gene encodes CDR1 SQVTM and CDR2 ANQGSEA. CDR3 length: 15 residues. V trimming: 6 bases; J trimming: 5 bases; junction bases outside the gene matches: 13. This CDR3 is CSVKENRDRAYGYTF. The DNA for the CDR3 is TGCAGCGTCAAAGAAAACCGGGACAGGGCTTATGGCTACACCTTC. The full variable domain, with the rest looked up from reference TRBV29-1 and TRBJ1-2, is SAVISQKPSRDICQRGTSLTIQCQVDSQVTMMFWYRQQPGQSLTLIATANQGSEATYESGFVIDKFPISRPNLTFSTLTVSNMSPEDSSIYLCSVKENRDRAYGYTFGSGTRLTVV.